This T cell receptor (beta chain) was identified during a study of shared clonotypes between healthy human individuals. Study outcomes and limitations: Across a handful of donors, naive CD4 shared around 5.4%, naive CD8 approximately 3.5%, memory CD4 less than 2.5%, memory CD8 0.4%. Relative to their counterparts shared across all four donors, non-shared clonotypes exhibited diminished generation probabilities.

Germline CDR1 is MDHEN and CDR2 is SYDVKM. This CDR3 comprises 16 residues. V was pared by 4 bases and J by 3 bases, with 15 bases between. As regards this clone: The antigen remains undetermined.

Positive CCR7 selection of CD45RO-negative cells yielded the naive CD8 cells, and terminally differentiated effector memory CD45RA+ cells were excluded. The study ran the assay at deep level. Method: immunoSEQ multiplex PCR; TCRdb's copy keeps in-frame clones and lacks some. This sample has about 2 million clones; roughly 95% occur once, and the top ten carry around 1.1%. The sequence derives from a man between 18 and 35 years old in good health. The rearrangement links TRBV28 to TRBJ1-4; D remains unclear. The sequencing sample was made of naive CD8+ T cells sorted from blood. The DNA of the CDR3 is TGTGCCAGCAGTTCGACAAGAGAGAGCTCTAATGAAAAACTGTTTTTT. Its translation is CASSSTRESSNEKLFF.